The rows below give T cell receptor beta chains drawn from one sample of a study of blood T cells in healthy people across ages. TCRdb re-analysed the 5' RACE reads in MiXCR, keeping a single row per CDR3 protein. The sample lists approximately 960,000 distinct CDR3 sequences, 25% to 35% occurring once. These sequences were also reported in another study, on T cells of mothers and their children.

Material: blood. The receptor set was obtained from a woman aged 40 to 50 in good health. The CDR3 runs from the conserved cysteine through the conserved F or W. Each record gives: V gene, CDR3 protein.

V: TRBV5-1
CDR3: CASSNPTRPGLIHYEQYF

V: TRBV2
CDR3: CASSVGLGEQTQYF

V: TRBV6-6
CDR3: CASSYPERQNEKLFF

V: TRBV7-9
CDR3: CASSLRRGPDERFF

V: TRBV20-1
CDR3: CSARDVKKGGTEAFF

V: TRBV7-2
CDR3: CASSIAPTGGGEQYF

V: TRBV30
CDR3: CAWSQGTIKNIQYF

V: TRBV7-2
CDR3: CASKPPAGGDEQYF

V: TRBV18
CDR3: CASSPNGKGASNQPQHF

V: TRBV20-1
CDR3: CSAMTSGQETQYF

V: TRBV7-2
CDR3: CASSLGAGVPGEQFF

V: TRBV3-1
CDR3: CASSQGSAGVYYEQYF

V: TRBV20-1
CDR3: CSGSGLGSEQYF

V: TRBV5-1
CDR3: CASSFTTARVNTEAFF

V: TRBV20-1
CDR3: CSAETYRTDTQYF

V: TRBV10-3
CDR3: CAISSTGGQGASNQPQHF

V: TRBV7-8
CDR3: CASSLYPSATRTDTQYF

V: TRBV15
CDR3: CATSRAGQGANTEAFF

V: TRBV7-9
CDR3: CASSLRGQETQYF

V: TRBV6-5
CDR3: CASSRSATGYTEAFF

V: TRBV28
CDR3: CASSLWDTDYGYTF

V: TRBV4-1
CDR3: CASSQGDFSSGGNEQYF

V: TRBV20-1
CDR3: CSASRGGDKNEQFF

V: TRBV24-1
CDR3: CATSDPRQGPSNQPQHF

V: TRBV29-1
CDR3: CSVEDGDREYGYTF

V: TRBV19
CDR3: CVSSIGVWVYGYTF

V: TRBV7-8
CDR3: CASSLHWDSGANVLTF

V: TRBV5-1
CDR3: CASSDGRGYGDTF

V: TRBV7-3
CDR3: CASSRGGVRSYNEQFF

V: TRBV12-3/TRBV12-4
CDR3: CASSSGTISNTIYF

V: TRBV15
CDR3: CATSRDRHSYEQYF

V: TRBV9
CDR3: CASSVATAGVDEQYF

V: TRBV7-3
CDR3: CASSLTPWGGNGNTIYF

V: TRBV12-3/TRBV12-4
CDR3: CASRRTGNEQYF

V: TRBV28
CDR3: CASSFTGGTYGYTF

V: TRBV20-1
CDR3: CSSPSGFSNEQFF

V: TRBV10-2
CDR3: CASSELSPYEQYF

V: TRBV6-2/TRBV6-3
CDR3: CASMVQGYEQYF

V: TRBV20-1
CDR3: CSAGIGATNQPQHF

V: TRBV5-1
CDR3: CASSLESRRNTEAFF

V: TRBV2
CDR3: CASKTMPGTGDNTYEQYF

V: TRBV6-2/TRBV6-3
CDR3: CASSTRQETQYF

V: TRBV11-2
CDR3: CASMYRGSHEQYF

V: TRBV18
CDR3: CASSPREGTRKNIQYF

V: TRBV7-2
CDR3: CASSSPIVNEQFF

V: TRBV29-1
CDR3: CSAEGMSIGSGQFF

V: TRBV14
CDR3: CASSQDLNEKLFF

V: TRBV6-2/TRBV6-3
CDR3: CASGSGDYEQYF

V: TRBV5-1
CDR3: CASSFSAVGQQETQYF

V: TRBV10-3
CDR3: CAISIGADTQYF

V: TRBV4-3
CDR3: CASSPTVRQETQYF

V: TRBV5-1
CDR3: CASSLEAGVTDTQYF

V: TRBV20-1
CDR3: CSAHRIRQGTYEQYF

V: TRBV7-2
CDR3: CASSPRDTRDTEAFF

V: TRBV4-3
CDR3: CASSQEWRGSNYGYTF

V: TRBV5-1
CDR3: CASSLIPGSEAFF

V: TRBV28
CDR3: CASRQREPQYF

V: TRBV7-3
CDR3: CASSPTELQANVLTF